These 13 T cell receptor beta chains originate from one sample sequenced in a study of blood T cells in healthy people across ages. Together with a sample-barcoded 5' primer, a J-beta primer mix was included in a second PCR lasting about 7 to 11 cycles. TCRdb re-analysed the 5' RACE reads in MiXCR, keeping a single row per CDR3 protein. The table includes approximately 680,000 distinct CDR3 sequences, around 32% detected once. The sample was blood. All receptors derive from a woman of 80 years or more in good health.

Ten or more counts support this clonotype. This chain links TRBV6-2 or TRBV6-3 with TRBJ1-5, with D hard to call. The CDR3 sequence is 13 residues long. V shed 9 bases and J shed 0 bases, with 9 bases lying between them. Per germline, CDR1 MNHEY and CDR2 SVGEGT. CDR3 nucleotides: TGTGCCAGTTATGACAATAGCAATCAGCCCCAGCATTTT. Residues: CASYDNSNQPQHF.

In the case of this clonotype: A read error is possible here, since a much larger clone lies one base away. V gene TRBV7-2 combines with J gene TRBJ1-1; D is perhaps TRBD1 (6 bases). CDR3 length equals 14 residues. CDR1 and CDR2 from the germline V gene are SGHTA and FQGNSA. The CDR3 coding sequence is TGTGCCAGCAGCTTAGTGGGGGCGAACGCTGAAGCTTTCTTT. It is translated as CASSLVGANAEAFF.

The CDR3 sequence: CAWSVIGDTGELFF. The CDR3 DNA is TGTGCCTGGAGTGTGATCGGTGACACCGGGGAGCTGTTTTTT. The chain joins TRBV30 to TRBJ2-2; D gene ambiguous. Germline assignment: CDR1 GTSNPN and CDR2 SVGIG (reference sequence). With 0 bases removed from V and 3 bases from J, the gap between germline ends came to 8 bases. This CDR3 region has 14 residues.

There are many counts of this clonotype. The chain is built from TRBV6-6 and TRBJ2-2; D unclear. The V end lost 5 bases, the J end lost 5 bases, and 12 bases lay between the germline ends. The CDR3 loop spans 14 amino acids. Germline CDR1 MNHNY, CDR2 SVGAGI (reference sequence). The CDR3: CASSLKGETGELFF. The DNA for the CDR3 is TGTGCCAGCAGTCTGAAGGGCGAAACCGGGGAGCTGTTTTTT.

The V and J genes are TRBV20-1 and TRBJ1-6; no definite D call. This CDR3 region has 13 residues. V was clipped by 3 bases and J by 5 bases, with 8 bases between them. Germline CDR1 is DFQATT and CDR2 is SNEGSKA (reference sequence). CDR3 region: CSARPADNSPLHF. CDR3 nucleotide sequence: TGCAGTGCTAGGCCCGCGGATAATTCACCCCTCCACTTT.

In this sample, this clonotype turned up many times. V usage is TRBV6-2 or TRBV6-3 and J usage is TRBJ2-1; D is unresolved. Trimming pared 8 bases from V and 1 base from J, leaving 6 bases between. This CDR3 has 12 residues. Germline assignment: CDR1 MNHEY and CDR2 SVGEGT. CDR3 nucleotides: TGTGCCAGCCGAGAATCCTACAATGAGCAGTTCTTC. Amino acids: CASRESYNEQFF.

This clonotype was counted a single time. The chain couples TRBV19 to TRBJ2-5, with 8 bases fitting TRBD1. CDR1 and CDR2 (germline): LNHDA, SQIVND (reference sequence). V shed 5 bases and J 2 bases; nucleotides not matched to a gene: 7. This CDR3 region has 15 residues. This chain's CDR3 is CASSPGTGEQETQYF. The CDR3 bases are TGTGCCAGTAGTCCCGGGACAGGAGAACAAGAGACCCAGTACTTC. Full variable domain (missing parts from reference TRBV19 and TRBJ2-5): DGGITQSPKYLFRKEGQNVTLSCEQNLNHDAMYWYRQDPGQGLRLIYYSQIVNDFQKGDIAEGYSVSREKKESFPLTVTSAQKNPTAFYLCASSPGTGEQETQYFGPGTRLLVL.

The chain has TRBV13 and TRBJ2-1; D call uncertain. V was cut by 1 base and J by 1 base, with 14 bases left in between. Germline V gives CDR1 PRHDT, CDR2 FYEKMQ (reference sequence). The length of the CDR3 is 17 residues. The CDR3 is CASSLAIALVSYNEQFF. Written as DNA, the CDR3 is TGTGCCAGCAGCTTAGCTATAGCTCTGGTTTCCTACAATGAGCAGTTCTTC.

This clonotype was counted a few times. The chain carries TRBV2 and TRBJ1-1; 8 bases map to TRBD1. The CDR3 runs to 19 residues. J gave up 0 bases and V 2 bases, and 14 bases lay outside the gene matches. The germline V gene has CDR1 SNHLY and CDR2 FYNNEI. The CDR3 sequence: CASSEPSGRQGRMNTEAFF. The CDR3 nucleotides read TGTGCCAGCAGTGAACCCTCTGGGAGACAGGGGAGAATGAACACTGAAGCTTTCTTT.

This clonotype was picked up a small number of times. A much larger clone lies one base from this, so it may be a read error. V gene TRBV3-1 combines with J gene TRBJ2-7, with 8 bases identical to TRBD1. CDR1 and CDR2 (germline): LGHDT, YNNKEL (reference sequence). J lost 7 bases, V lost 0 bases, and 11 bases had no gene match. The CDR3 covers 16 residues. The CDR3 protein is CASSQEDRGLFNEQYF. CDR3 DNA sequence: TGTGCCAGCAGCCAAGAAGACAGGGGCCTTTTCAATGAGCAGTACTTC.

A remark on this clonotype: A much larger clone lies a single base off, so this may be a read error. The chain links TRBV7-2 to TRBJ2-4, with 7 bases that match TRBD1. V trimming: 2 bases; J trimming: 0 bases; junction bases outside the gene matches: 4. The germline gives CDR1 SGHTA, CDR2 FQGNSA. The CDR3 length is 16 residues. CDR3 coding DNA: TGTACCAGCAGCTTATTTGGGGACAGAGCCAAAAACATTCAGTACTTC. Protein sequence: CTSSLFGDRAKNIQYF.

The J gene is TRBJ2-7, the V gene TRBV3-1, with 8 nucleotides matching TRBD2. Losses at the gene ends were 5 bases for V and 1 base for J; bases not matched to a gene: 4. Germline CDR1 reads LGHDT; CDR2 reads YNNKEL (reference sequence). The CDR3 has 14 amino acids. The CDR3 DNA sequence: TGTGCCAGCAGCTTTAGCGGGATGTCCTACGAGCAGTACTTC. This sequence encodes CASSFSGMSYEQYF.

This clonotype was detected only a few times. The chain combines TRBV12-3 or TRBV12-4 with TRBJ2-2; TRBD1 agrees at 8 bases. The CDR3 loop spans 15 amino acids. V gave up 2 bases and J gave up 4 bases; unmatched junction bases: 3. CDR3 loop: CASSLPTGVTGELFF. CDR3 nucleotide sequence: TGTGCCAGCAGTTTACCGACAGGGGTCACCGGGGAGCTGTTTTTT.